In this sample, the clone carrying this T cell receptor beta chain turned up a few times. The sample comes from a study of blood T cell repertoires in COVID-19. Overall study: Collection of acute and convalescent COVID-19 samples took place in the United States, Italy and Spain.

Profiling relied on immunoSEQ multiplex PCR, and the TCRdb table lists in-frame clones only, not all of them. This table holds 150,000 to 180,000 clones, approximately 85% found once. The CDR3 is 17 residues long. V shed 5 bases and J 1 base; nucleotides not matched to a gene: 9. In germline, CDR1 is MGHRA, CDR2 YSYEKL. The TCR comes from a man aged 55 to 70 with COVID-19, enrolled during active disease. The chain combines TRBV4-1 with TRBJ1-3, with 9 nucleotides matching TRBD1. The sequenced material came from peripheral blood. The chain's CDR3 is CASSRPGTGQSGNTIYF. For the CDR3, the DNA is TGCGCCAGCAGCAGGCCAGGGACAGGGCAATCTGGAAACACCATATATTTT.